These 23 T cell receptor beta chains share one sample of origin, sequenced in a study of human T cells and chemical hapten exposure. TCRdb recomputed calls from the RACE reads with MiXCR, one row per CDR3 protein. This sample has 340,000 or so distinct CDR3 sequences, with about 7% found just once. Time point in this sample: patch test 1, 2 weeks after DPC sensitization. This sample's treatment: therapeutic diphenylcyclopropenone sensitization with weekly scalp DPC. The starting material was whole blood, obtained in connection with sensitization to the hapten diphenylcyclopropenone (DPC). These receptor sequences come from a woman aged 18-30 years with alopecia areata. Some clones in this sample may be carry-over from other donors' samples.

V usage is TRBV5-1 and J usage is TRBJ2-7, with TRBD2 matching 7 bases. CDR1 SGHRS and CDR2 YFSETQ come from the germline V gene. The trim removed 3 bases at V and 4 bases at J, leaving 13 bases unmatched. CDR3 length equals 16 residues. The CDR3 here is CASSWNRDAGGYEQYF. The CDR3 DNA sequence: TGCGCCAGCAGCTGGAACCGGGACGCCGGGGGGTACGAGCAGTACTTC.

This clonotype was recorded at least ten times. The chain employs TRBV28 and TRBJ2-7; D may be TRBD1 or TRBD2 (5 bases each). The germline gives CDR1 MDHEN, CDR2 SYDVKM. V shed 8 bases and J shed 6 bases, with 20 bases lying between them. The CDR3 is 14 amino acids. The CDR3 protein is CASLPGTVSGEQYF. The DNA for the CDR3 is TGTGCCAGCTTACCCGGGACGGTCTCAGGCGAGCAGTACTTC.

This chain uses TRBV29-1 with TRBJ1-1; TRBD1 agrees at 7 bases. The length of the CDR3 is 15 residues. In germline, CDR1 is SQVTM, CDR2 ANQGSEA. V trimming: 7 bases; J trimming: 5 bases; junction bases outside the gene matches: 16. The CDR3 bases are TGCAGCGCTAGGACAGGCCCCCGCCTAGGAACTGAAGCTTTCTTT. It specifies CSARTGPRLGTEAFF.

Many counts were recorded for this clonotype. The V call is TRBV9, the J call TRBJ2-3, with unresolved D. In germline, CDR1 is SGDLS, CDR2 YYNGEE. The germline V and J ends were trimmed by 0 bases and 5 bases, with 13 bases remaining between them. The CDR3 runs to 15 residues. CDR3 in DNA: TGTGCCAGCAGCGTAGTCTCATCACGTGGAGATACGCAGTATTTT. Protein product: CASSVVSSRGDTQYF.

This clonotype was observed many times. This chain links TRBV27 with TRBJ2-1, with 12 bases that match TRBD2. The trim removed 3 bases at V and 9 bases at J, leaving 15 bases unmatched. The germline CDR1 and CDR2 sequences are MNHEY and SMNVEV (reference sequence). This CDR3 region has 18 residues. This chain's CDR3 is CASSLLASGGAEVLEQFF. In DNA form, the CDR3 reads TGTGCCAGCAGTTTGCTCGCTAGCGGGGGGGCCGAAGTCCTTGAGCAGTTCTTC.

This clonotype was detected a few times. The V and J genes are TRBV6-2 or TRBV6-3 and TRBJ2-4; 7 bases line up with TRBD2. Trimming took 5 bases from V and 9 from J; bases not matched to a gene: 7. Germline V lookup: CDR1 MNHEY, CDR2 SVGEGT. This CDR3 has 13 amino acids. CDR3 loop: CASSPLPGGIQYF. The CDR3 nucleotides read TGTGCCAGCAGTCCGCTGCCGGGGGGCATTCAGTACTTC.

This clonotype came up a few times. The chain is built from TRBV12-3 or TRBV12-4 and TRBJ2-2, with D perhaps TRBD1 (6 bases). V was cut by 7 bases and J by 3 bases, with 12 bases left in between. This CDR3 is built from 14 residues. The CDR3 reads CASTVGQYTGELFF. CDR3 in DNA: TGTGCCAGCACCGTCGGACAGTACACCGGGGAGCTGTTTTTT.

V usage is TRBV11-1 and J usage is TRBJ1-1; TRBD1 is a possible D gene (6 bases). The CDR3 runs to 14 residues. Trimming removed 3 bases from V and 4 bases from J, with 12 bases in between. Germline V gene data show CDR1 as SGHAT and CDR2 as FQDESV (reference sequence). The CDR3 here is CASSLGRGSTEAFF. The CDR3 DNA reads TGTGCCAGCAGCTTGGGCAGGGGATCCACTGAAGCTTTCTTT.

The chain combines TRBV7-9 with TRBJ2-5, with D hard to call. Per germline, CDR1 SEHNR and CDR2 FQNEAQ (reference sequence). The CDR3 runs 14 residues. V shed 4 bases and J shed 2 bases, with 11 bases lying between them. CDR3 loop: CASSWQSGQETQYF. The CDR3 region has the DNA TGTGCCAGCAGCTGGCAGTCGGGTCAAGAGACCCAGTACTTC.

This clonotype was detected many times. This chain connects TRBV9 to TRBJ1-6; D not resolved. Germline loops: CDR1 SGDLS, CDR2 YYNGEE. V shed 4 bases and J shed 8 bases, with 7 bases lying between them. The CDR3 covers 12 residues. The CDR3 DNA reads TGTGCCAGCAGCTCAATGGATTCACCCCTCCACTTT. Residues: CASSSMDSPLHF.

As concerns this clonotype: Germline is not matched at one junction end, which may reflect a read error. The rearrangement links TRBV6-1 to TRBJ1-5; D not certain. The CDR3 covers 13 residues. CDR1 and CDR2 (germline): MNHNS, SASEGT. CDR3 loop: CTSSERWGQPQHF. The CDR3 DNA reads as TGTACCAGCAGTGAACGGTGGGGTCAGCCCCAGCATTTT.

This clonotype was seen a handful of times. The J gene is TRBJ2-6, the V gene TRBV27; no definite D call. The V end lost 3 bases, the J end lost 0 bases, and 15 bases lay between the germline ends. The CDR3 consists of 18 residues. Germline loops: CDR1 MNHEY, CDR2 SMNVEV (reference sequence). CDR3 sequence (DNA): TGTGCCAGCAGTTTCGGGCCCAGGTCTTACTCTGGGGCCAACGTCCTGACTTTC. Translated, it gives CASSFGPRSYSGANVLTF.

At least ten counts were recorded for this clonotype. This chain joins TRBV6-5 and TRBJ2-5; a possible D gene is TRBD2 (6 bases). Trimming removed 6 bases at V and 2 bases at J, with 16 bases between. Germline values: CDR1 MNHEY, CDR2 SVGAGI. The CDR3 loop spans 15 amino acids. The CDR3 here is CASSRPWRGQETQYF. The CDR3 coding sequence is TGTGCCAGCAGCCGGCCATGGCGGGGACAAGAGACCCAGTACTTC.

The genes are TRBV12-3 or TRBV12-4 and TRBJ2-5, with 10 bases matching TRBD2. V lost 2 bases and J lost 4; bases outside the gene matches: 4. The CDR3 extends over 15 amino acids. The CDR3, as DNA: TGTGCCAGCAGTTTACGGACTAGCGGTGGAGAGACCCAGTACTTC. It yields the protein CASSLRTSGGETQYF.

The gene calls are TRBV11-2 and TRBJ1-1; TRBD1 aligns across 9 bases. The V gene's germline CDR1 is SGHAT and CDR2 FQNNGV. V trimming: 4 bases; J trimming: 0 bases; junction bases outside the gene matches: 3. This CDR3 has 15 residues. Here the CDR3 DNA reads TGTGCCAGCAGCTCCGGACAGGGGCTGAACACTGAAGCTTTCTTT. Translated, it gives CASSSGQGLNTEAFF.

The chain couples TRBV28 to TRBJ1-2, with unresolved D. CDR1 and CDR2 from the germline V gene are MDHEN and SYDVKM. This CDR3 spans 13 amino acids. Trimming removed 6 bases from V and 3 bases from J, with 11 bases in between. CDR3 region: CASSPPDHYGYTF. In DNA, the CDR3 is TGTGCCAGCAGCCCCCCTGACCACTATGGCTACACCTTC.

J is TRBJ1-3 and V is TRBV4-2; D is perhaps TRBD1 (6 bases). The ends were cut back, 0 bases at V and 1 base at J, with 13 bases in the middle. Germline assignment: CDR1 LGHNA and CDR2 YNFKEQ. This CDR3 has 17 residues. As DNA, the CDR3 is TGTGCCAGCAGCCAAGAGTATGGCAGGGGTTCTGGAAACACCATATATTTT. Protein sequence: CASSQEYGRGSGNTIYF.

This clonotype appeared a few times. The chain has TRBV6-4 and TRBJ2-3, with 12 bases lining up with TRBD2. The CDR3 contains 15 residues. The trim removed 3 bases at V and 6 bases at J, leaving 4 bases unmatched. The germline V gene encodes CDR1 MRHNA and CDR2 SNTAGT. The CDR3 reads CASSETSGGMDTQYF. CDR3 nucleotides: TGTGCCAGCAGTGAAACTAGCGGGGGGATGGATACGCAGTATTTT.

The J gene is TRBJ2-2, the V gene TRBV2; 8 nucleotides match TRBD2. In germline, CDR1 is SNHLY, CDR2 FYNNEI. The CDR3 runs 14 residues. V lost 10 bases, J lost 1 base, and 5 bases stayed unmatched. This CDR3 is CATQGLENTGELFF. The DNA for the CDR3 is TGTGCCACCCAGGGACTAGAGAACACCGGGGAGCTGTTTTTT.

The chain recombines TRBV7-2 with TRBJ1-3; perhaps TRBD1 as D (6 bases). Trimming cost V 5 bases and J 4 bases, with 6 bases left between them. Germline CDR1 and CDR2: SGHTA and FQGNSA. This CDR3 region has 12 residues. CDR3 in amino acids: CASSGGGNTIYF. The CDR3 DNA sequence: TGTGCCAGCAGCGGGGGCGGAAACACCATATATTTT.

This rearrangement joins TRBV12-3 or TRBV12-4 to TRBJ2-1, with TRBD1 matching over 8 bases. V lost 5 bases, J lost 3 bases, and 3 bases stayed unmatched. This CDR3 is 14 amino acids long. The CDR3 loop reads CASSVGTGYNEQFF. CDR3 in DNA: TGTGCCAGCAGTGTAGGGACAGGCTACAATGAGCAGTTCTTC.

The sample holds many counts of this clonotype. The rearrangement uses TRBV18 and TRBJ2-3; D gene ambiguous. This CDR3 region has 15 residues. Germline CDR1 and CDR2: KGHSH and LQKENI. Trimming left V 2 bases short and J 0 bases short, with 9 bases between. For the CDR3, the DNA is TGTGCCAGCTCACCAACCCCCGATAGCACAGATACGCAGTATTTT. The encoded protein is CASSPTPDSTDTQYF.

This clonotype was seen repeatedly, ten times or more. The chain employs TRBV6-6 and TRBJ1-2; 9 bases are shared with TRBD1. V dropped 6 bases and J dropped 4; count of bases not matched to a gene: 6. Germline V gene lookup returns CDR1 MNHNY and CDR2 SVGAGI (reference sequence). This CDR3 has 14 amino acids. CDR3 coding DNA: TGTGCCAGCAGAGAGGACAGGGGCGGCTATGGCTACACCTTC. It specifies CASREDRGGYGYTF.